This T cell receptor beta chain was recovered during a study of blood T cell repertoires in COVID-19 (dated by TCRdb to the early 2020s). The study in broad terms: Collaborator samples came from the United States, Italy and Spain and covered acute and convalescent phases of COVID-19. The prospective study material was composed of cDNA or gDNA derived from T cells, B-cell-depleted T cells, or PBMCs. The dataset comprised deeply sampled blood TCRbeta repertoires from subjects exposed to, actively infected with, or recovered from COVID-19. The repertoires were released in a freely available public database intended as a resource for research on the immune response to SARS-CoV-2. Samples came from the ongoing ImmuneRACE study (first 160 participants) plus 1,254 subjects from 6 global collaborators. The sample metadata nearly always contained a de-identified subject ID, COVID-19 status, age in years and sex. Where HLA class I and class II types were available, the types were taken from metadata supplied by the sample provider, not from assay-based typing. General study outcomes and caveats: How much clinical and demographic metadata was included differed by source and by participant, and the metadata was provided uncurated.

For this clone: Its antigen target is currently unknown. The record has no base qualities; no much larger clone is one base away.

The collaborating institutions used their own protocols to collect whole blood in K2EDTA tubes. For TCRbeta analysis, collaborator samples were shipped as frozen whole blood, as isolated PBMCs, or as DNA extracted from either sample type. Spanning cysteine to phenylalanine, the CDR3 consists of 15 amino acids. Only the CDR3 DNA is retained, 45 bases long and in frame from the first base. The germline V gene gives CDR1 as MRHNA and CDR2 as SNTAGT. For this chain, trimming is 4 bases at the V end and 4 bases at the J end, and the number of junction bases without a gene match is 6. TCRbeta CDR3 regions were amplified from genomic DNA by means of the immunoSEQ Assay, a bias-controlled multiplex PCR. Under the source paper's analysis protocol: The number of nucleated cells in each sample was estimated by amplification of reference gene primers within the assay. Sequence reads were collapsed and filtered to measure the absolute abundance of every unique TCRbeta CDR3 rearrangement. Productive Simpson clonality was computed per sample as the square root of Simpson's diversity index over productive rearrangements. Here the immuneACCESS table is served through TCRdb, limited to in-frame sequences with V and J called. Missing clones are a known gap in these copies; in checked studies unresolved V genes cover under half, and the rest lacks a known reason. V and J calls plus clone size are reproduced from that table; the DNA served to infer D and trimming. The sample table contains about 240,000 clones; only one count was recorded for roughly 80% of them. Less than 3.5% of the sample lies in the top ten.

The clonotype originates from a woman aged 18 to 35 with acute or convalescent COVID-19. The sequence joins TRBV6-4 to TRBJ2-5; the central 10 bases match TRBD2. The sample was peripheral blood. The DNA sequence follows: TGTGCCAGCAGTGCCCTAGCGGGAGAGATAGAGACCCAGTACTTC. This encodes CASSALAGEIETQYF.